Listed below are T cell receptor beta chains from one sample, sequenced in a study of blood T cell repertoires in COVID-19. Repertoires were generated with immunoSEQ multiplex PCR, while TCRdb's copy carries only in-frame clones and drops some. The data show about 350,000 clones, 70% to 90% seen once. Specimen: PBMCs or T cells enriched from blood (not recorded which). These receptors all stem from a woman under 40 who had recovered from COVID-19. Each CDR3 is given with its conserved first and last residue. The D gene is left open where the match is weak. For some rows the clone size is stated as once, few or many, or as a class when expanded; others skip it.

CASTSPREANTEAFF	TGTGCCAGCACCTCTCCCCGGGAGGCCAACACTGAAGCTTTCTTT	NA	NA	TRBV6-6	TRBJ1-1
CASSPRSSNQPQHF	TGTGCCAGCAGTCCGCGGTCATCAAATCAGCCCCAGCATTTT	NA	NA	TRBV28	TRBJ1-5
CASSPTGEETQYF	TGTGCCAGCAGCCCTACCGGGGAGGAGACCCAGTACTTC	NA	NA	TRBV12-3/TRBV12-4	TRBJ2-5
CAISREGTEAFF	TGTGCCATCAGCAGGGAAGGTACTGAAGCTTTCTTT	NA	NA	TRBV10-3	TRBJ1-1
CASSWGRSNQPQHF	TGTGCCAGCTCGTGGGGGCGTAGCAATCAGCCCCAGCATTTT	NA	NA	TRBV2	TRBJ1-5
CASSVSGQFSYEQYF	TGTGCCAGCAGCGTTTCGGGACAGTTTAGTTACGAGCAGTACTTC	TRBD1	NA	TRBV28	TRBJ2-7
CAISYQETQYF	TGTGCCATCAGCTACCAAGAGACCCAGTACTTC	NA	NA	TRBV10-3	TRBJ2-5
CASSLRGSYEQYF	TGTGCCAGCAGCCTCCGCGGGTCCTACGAGCAGTACTTC	NA	NA	TRBV3-1/TRBV3-2	TRBJ2-7
CAWRQLLSGNTIYF	TGTGCCTGGCGACAGCTTCTCTCTGGAAACACCATATATTTT	NA	few	TRBV30	TRBJ1-3
CASSPDSLRDTQYF	TGTGCCAGCAGCCCAGACAGTCTACGGGATACGCAGTATTTT	NA	NA	TRBV13	TRBJ2-3
CASGQGVNSNQPQHF	TGTGCCAGCGGTCAGGGGGTCAATAGCAATCAGCCCCAGCATTTT	TRBD1	once	TRBV9	TRBJ1-5
CSVEGHKYEQYF	TGCAGCGTTGAAGGGCATAAGTACGAGCAGTACTTC	NA	NA	TRBV29-1	TRBJ2-7
CASSLARDRVYGYTF	TGTGCCAGCAGCTTAGCCAGGGACAGGGTCTATGGCTACACCTTC	TRBD1	NA	TRBV7-2	TRBJ1-2
CASSPPPDSDNEQFF	TGTGCCAGCAGCCCCCCCCCGGACTCAGACAATGAGCAGTTCTTC	NA	NA	TRBV3-1/TRBV3-2	TRBJ2-1
CASSYSNGNTEAFF	TGTGCCAGCAGTTACTCGAACGGTAACACTGAAGCTTTCTTT	NA	NA	TRBV6-2/TRBV6-3	TRBJ1-1
CSVEDLDRVYF	TGCAGCGTTGAAGATCTGGACAGGGTTTACTTC	TRBD1	NA	TRBV29-1	TRBJ2-7
CASSIGTVYNEKLFF	TGTGCCAGCAGCATCGGGACAGTCTATAATGAAAAACTGTTTTTT	TRBD1	NA	TRBV7-9	TRBJ1-4
CASSPPVRGTGELFF	TGTGCCAGCTCACCACCCGTCAGGGGGACCGGGGAGCTGTTTTTT	TRBD1	NA	TRBV18	TRBJ2-2
CASSSTGGGGETQYF	TGTGCCAGCAGCTCCACAGGGGGCGGGGGAGAGACCCAGTACTTC	TRBD1	NA	TRBV11-2	TRBJ2-5
CASSKAGHRAGNYNYGYTF	TGTGCCAGCAGCAAAGCGGGACATAGGGCAGGCAATTATAACTATGGCTACACCTTC	NA	NA	TRBV21-1	TRBJ1-2
CASSPLDRAVEQYF	TGTGCCAGCTCACCACTGGACAGGGCGGTCGAGCAGTACTTC	TRBD1	NA	TRBV18	TRBJ2-7
CASSREQGLYEQYF	TGTGCCAGCAGCCGAGAACAGGGGCTATACGAGCAGTACTTC	TRBD1	NA	TRBV7-8	TRBJ2-7
CATSDSRGGNQPQHF	TGTGCCACCAGTGACTCAAGGGGGGGGAATCAGCCCCAGCATTTT	NA	NA	TRBV24-1	TRBJ1-5
CASSPTDRVDGYTF	TGTGCCAGCAGCCCTACGGACAGGGTTGATGGCTACACCTTC	TRBD1	NA	TRBV11-1	TRBJ1-2
CAWSVGRVDQPQHF	TGTGCCTGGAGTGTCGGCAGGGTCGATCAGCCCCAGCATTTT	NA	NA	TRBV30	TRBJ1-5
CASQTLGSGNYGYTF	TGTGCCAGCCAAACACTGGGCAGTGGAAACTATGGCTACACCTTC	NA	NA	TRBV6-5	TRBJ1-2
CASSPGQGYHYGYTF	TGTGCCAGCAGTCCCGGACAGGGGTATCACTATGGCTACACCTTC	TRBD1	NA	TRBV28	TRBJ1-2
CASSPGHANNEQFF	TGTGCCAGCAGTCCGGGACACGCAAACAATGAGCAGTTCTTC	NA	NA	TRBV6-5	TRBJ2-1
CASTMWAKVGLEKLFF	TGTGCCAGTACCATGTGGGCCAAGGTCGGCCTTGAAAAACTGTTTTTT	NA	NA	TRBV19	TRBJ1-4
CASHGLGTDTQYF	TGTGCCAGCCACGGACTAGGCACAGATACGCAGTATTTT	TRBD2	NA	TRBV7-9	TRBJ2-3
CASSRQGGTGYTF	TGTGCCAGCAGCAGACAGGGAGGAACTGGCTACACCTTC	TRBD1	NA	TRBV6-5	TRBJ1-2
CASSLQGALADTQYF	TGTGCCAGCAGTTTGCAGGGGGCTCTCGCAGATACGCAGTATTTT	TRBD1	NA	TRBV6-1	TRBJ2-3
CAGSGRGTEAFF	TGTGCCGGATCAGGGAGGGGAACTGAAGCTTTCTTT	NA	NA	TRBV5-4	TRBJ1-1
CADRDVAVGNTIYF	TGTGCAGACAGGGATGTAGCGGTAGGAAACACCATATATTTT	TRBD1	NA	TRBV6-5	TRBJ1-3
CASSVGLLENEQFF	TGTGCCAGCAGCGTAGGCCTACTAGAAAATGAGCAGTTCTTC	NA	NA	TRBV9	TRBJ2-1
CASSGGQVGIEAFF	TGTGCCAGCAGCGGCGGGCAGGTTGGAATTGAAGCTTTCTTT	NA	NA	TRBV7-9	TRBJ1-1
CATHRALDSSTDTQYF	TGTGCCACCCACAGGGCTCTAGACTCTAGCACAGATACGCAGTATTTT	NA	once	TRBV2	TRBJ2-3
CASSPGQGTYEQYF	TGTGCCAGCAGTCCTGGACAGGGGACCTACGAGCAGTACTTC	TRBD1	NA	TRBV6-5	TRBJ2-7
CATSLGQGGSETQYF	TGTGCCACCAGCCTTGGACAGGGCGGTTCTGAGACCCAGTACTTC	TRBD1	NA	TRBV24-1	TRBJ2-5
CAWSVFGQGVSDTQYF	TGTGCCTGGAGTGTATTCGGGCAGGGGGTCTCAGATACGCAGTATTTT	TRBD1	many	TRBV30	TRBJ2-3
CASMRFSVLYF	TGTGCCAGCATGAGGTTTAGTGTATTATATTTT	NA	NA	TRBV6-5	TRBJ1-3
CASQRVGTEAFF	TGCGCCAGTCAGAGGGTAGGGACTGAAGCTTTCTTT	NA	NA	TRBV10-2	TRBJ1-1
CASSQQDAARSYEQYF	TGTGCCAGCAGCCAACAAGACGCTGCTAGATCCTACGAGCAGTACTTC	NA	NA	TRBV3-1/TRBV3-2	TRBJ2-7
CASSWATGTFF	NA	NA	NA	TRBV2	TRBJ1-4
CASSEIAGGPDTQYF	TGTGCCAGCAGTGAGATAGCGGGGGGGCCAGATACGCAGTATTTT	TRBD2	NA	TRBV6-1	TRBJ2-3
CASSYVGGNSPLHF	TGTGCCAGCAGTTACGTCGGGGGTAATTCACCCCTCCACTTT	NA	NA	TRBV6-6	TRBJ1-6
CASSLDTSGVGNEQFF	TGTGCCAGCAGTTTGGATACTAGCGGGGTAGGCAATGAGCAGTTCTTC	TRBD2	NA	TRBV27	TRBJ2-1
CASSGLQGSGANVLTF	TGTGCCAGTAGTGGGCTACAGGGTTCTGGGGCCAACGTCCTGACTTTC	NA	once	TRBV19	TRBJ2-6
CASSRTGGPETQYF	TGTGCCAGCAGTAGGACAGGGGGCCCAGAGACCCAGTACTTC	TRBD1	NA	TRBV6-2/TRBV6-3	TRBJ2-5
CASSLRQDYNEQFF	TGCGCCAGCAGCTTGAGGCAGGACTACAATGAGCAGTTCTTC	NA	once	TRBV5-1	TRBJ2-1
CASSRDIVDSPLHF	TGTGCCAGCAGCCGGGACATTGTTGATTCACCCCTCCACTTT	NA	NA	TRBV5-4	TRBJ1-6